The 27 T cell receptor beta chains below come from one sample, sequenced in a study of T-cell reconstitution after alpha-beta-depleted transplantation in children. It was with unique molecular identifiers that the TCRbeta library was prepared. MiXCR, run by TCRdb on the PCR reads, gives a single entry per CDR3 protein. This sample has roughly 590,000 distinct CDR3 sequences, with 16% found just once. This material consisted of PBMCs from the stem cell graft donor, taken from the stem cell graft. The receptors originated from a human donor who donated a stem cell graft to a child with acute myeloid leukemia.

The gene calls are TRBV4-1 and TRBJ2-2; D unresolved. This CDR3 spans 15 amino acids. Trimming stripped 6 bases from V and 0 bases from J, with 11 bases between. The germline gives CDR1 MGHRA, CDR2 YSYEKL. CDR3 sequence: CASRVPGANTGELFF. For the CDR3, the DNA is TGCGCCAGCAGGGTTCCCGGCGCGAACACCGGGGAGCTGTTTTTT.

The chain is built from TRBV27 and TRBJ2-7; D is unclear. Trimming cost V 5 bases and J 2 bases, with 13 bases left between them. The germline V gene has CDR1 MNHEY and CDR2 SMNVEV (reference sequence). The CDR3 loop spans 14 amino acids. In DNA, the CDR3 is TGTGCCAGCAGTAAACAGCTAGGCCCCTACGAGCAGTACGTC. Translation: CASSKQLGPYEQYV.

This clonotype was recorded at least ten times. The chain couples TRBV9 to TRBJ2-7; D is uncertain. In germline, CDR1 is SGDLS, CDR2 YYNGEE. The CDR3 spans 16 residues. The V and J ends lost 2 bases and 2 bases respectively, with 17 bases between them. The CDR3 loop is CASSVSGKAYPYEQYF. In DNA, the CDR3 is TGTGCCAGCAGCGTCTCAGGAAAAGCTTATCCCTACGAGCAGTACTTC.

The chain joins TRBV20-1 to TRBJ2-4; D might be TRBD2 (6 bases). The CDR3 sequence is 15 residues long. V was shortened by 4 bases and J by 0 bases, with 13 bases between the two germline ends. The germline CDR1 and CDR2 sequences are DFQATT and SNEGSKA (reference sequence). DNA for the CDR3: TGCAGTGCTAAAACCGGGGGACTAGCCAAAAACATTCAGTACTTC. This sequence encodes CSAKTGGLAKNIQYF.

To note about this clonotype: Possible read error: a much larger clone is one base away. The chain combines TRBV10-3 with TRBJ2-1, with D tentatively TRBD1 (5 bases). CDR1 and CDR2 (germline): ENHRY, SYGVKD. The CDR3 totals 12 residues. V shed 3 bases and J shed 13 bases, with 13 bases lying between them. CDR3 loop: CAISDLGANQFF. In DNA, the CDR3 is TGTGCCATCAGTGATCTAGGGGCGAATCAGTTCTTC.

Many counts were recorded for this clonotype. The CDR3 nucleotides read TGTGCCAGCAGCCCGGACTTCGGACAGGGACCTAACTATGGCTACACCTTC. This codes for CASSPDFGQGPNYGYTF. The rearrangement links TRBV7-2 to TRBJ1-2; 8 bases align to TRBD1. V was pared by 5 bases and J by 0 bases, with 11 bases of the junction left unmatched. The germline V gene encodes CDR1 SGHTA and CDR2 FQGNSA. The CDR3 runs to 17 residues.

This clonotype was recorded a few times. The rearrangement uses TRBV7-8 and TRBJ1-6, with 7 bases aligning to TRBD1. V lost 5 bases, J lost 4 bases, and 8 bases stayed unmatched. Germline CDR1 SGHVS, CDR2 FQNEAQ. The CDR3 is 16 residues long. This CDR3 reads CASSRSVTGYNSPLHF. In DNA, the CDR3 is TGTGCCAGCAGCCGCTCGGTGACAGGGTATAATTCACCCCTCCACTTT.

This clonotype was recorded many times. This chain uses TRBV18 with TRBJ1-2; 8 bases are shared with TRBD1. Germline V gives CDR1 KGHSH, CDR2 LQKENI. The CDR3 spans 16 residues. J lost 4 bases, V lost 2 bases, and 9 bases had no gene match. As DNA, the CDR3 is TGTGCCAGCTCACCAACACTCATGACAGGGGCCTATGGCTACACCTTC. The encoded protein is CASSPTLMTGAYGYTF. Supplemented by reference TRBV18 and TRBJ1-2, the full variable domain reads NAGVMQNPRHLVRRRGQEARLRCSPMKGHSHVYWYRQLPEEGLKFMVYLQKENIIDESGMPKERFSAEFPKEGPSILRIQQVVRGDSAAYFCASSPTLMTGAYGYTFGSGTRLTVV.

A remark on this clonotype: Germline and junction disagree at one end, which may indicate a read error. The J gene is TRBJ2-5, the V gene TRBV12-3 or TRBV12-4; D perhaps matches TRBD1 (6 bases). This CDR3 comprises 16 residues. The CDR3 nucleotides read TGTGCCAGCAGGTCTGGACAGTTAGGACTTCAAGAGACCCAGTGCTTC. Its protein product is CASRSGQLGLQETQCF.

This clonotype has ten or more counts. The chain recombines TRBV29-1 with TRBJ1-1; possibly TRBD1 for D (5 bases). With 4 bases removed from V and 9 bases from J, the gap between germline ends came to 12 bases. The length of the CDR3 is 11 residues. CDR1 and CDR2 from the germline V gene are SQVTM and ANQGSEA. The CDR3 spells CSVVGGGKAFF. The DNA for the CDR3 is TGCAGCGTTGTCGGGGGAGGGAAAGCTTTCTTT.

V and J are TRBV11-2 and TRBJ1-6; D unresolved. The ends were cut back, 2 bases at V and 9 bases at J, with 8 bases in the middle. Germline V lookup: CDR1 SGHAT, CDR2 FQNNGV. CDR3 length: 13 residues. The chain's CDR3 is CASSLTLSSPLHF. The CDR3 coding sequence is TGTGCCAGCAGCTTAACCCTGAGTTCACCCCTCCACTTT.

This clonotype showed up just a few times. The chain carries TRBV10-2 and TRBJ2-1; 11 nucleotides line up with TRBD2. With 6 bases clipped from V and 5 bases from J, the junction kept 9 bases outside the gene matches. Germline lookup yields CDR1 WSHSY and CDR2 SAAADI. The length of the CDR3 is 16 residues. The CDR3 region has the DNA TGCGCCAGCAGCTCCGGGACTAGCGGTTTTAACAATGAGCAGTTCTTC. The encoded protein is CASSSGTSGFNNEQFF.

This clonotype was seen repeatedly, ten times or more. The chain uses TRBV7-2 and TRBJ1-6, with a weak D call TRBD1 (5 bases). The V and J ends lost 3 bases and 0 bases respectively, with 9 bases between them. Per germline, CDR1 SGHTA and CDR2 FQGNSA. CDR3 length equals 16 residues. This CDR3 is CASSFGARSYNSPLHF. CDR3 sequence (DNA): TGTGCCAGCAGCTTCGGGGCGCGCTCCTATAATTCACCCCTCCACTTT. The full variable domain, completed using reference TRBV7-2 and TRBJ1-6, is GAGVSQSPSNKVTEKGKDVELRCDPISGHTALYWYRQSLGQGLEFLIYFQGNSAPDKSGLPSDRFSAERTGGSVSTLTIQRTQQEDSAVYLCASSFGARSYNSPLHFGNGTRLTVT.

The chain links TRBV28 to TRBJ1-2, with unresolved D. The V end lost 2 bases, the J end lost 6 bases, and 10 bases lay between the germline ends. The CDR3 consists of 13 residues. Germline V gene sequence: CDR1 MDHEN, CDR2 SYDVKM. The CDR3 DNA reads TGTGCCAGCAGTTTAGGCGGATACGATGGCTACACCTTC. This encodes CASSLGGYDGYTF.

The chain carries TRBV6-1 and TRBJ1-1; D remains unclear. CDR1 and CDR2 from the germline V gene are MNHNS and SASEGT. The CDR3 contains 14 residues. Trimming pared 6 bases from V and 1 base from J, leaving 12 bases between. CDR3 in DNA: TGTGCCAGCAGCGCTACGGCGAAGAACACTGAAGCTTTCTTT. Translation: CASSATAKNTEAFF.

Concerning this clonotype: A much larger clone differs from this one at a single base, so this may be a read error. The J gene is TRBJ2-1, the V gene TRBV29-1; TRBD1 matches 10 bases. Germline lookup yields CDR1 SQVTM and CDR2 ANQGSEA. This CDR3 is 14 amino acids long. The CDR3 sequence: CSVERDRGDNDQFF. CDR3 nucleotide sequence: TGCAGCGTTGAAAGGGACAGGGGTGACAATGACCAGTTCTTC.

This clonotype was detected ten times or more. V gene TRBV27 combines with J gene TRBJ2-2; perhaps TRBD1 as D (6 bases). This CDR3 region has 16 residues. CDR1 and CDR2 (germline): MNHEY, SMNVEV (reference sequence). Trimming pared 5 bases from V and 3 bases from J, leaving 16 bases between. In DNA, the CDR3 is TGTGCCAGCAGTATGAACAGGGATTTGGACACCGGGGAGCTGTTTTTT. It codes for CASSMNRDLDTGELFF.

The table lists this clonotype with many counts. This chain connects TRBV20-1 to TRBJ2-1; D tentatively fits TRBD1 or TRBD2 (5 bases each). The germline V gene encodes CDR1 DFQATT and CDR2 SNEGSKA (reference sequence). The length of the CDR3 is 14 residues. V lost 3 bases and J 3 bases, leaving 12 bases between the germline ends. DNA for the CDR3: TGCAGTGCTAGCCGTGGGACGGGCTACAATGAGCAGTTCTTC. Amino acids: CSASRGTGYNEQFF.

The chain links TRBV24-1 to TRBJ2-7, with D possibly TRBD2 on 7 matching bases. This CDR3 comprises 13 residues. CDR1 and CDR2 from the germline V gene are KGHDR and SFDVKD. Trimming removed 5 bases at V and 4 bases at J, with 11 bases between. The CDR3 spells CATSAEGGYEQYF. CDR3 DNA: TGTGCCACCAGTGCCGAGGGGGGGTACGAGCAGTACTTC.

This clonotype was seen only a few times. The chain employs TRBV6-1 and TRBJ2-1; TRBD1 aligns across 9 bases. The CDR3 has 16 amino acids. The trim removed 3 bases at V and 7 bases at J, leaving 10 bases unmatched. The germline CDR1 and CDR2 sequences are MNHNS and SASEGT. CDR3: CASSDWDRDVLNEQFF. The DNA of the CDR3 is TGTGCCAGCAGTGACTGGGACAGGGATGTTTTGAATGAGCAGTTCTTC.

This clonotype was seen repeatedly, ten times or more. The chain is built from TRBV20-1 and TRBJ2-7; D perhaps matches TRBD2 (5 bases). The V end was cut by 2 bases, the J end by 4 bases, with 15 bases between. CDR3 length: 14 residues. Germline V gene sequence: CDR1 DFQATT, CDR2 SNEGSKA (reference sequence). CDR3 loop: CSARPPRGSYEQYF. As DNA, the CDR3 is TGCAGTGCTAGACCCCCCAGAGGGTCGTACGAGCAGTACTTC.

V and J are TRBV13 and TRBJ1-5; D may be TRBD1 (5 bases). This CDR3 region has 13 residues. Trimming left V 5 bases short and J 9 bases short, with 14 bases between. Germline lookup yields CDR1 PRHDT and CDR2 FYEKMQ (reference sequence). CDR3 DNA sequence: TGTGCCAGCAGCCCCGGCGGGGGAACGCCCCAGCATTTT. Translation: CASSPGGGTPQHF.

The CDR3 DNA sequence: TGTGCCACCAGCAGAGAAGCGGTCGTATACAATGAGCAGTTCTTC. Translated: CATSREAVVYNEQFF. This chain connects TRBV15 to TRBJ2-1; D is possibly TRBD2 (5 bases). Trimming shortened V by 0 bases and J by 4 bases, and 10 bases separated the two germline ends. CDR1 LNHNV and CDR2 YYDKDF come from the germline V gene (reference sequence). This CDR3 is built from 15 residues.

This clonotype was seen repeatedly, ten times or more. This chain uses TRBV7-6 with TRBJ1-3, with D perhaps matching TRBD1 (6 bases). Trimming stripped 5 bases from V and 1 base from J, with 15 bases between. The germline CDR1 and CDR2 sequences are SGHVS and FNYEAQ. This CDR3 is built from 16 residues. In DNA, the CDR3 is TGTGCCAGCAGCAGAGGGGAACAGGGATCTGGAAACACCATATATTTT. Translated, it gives CASSRGEQGSGNTIYF.

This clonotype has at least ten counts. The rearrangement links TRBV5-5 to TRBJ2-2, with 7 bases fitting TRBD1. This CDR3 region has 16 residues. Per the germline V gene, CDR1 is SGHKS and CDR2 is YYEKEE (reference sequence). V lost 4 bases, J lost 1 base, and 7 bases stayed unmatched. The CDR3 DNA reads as TGTGCCAGCAGCCTCCGGGACAGCGTGAACACCGGGGAGCTGTTTTTT. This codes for CASSLRDSVNTGELFF.

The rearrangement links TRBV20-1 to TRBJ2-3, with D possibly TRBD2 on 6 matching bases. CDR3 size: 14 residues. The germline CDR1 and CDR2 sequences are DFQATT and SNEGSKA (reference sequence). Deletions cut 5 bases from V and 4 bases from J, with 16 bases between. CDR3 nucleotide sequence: TGCAGTGCTGGGGGGACTGTGGGGGCAGATACGCAGTATTTT. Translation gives CSAGGTVGADTQYF.

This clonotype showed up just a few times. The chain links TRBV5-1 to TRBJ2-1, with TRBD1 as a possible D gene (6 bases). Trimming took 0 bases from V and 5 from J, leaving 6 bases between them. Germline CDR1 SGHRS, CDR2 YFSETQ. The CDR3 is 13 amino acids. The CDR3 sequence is CASSLGQDNEQFF. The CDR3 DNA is TGCGCCAGCAGCTTGGGACAGGACAATGAGCAGTTCTTC.